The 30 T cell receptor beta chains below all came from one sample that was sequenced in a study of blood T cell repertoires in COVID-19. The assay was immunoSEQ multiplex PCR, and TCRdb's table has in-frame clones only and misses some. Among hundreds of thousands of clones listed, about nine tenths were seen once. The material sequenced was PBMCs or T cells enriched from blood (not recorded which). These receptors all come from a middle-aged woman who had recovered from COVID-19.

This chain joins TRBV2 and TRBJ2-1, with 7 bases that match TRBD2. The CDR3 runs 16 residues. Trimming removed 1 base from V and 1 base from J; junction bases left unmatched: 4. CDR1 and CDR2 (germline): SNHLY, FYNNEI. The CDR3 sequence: CASSEGGGSSYNEQFF. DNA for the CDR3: TGTGCCAGCAGTGAAGGTGGCGGGAGTTCCTACAATGAGCAGTTCTTC.

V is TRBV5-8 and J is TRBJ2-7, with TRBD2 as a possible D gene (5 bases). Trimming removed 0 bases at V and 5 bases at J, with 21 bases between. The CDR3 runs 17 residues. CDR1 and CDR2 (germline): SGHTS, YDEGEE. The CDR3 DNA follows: TGTGCCAGCAGCTTGGTGGCTCTCGGGGTAAAGTCCCACGAGCAGTACTTC. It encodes CASSLVALGVKSHEQYF.

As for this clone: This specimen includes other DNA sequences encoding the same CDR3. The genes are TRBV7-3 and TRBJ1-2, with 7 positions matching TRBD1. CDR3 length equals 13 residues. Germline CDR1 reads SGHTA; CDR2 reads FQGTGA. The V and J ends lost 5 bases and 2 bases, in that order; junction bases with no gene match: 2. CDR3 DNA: TGTGCCAGCAGCCTAGGGGGCAACTATGGCTACACCTTC. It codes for CASSLGGNYGYTF.

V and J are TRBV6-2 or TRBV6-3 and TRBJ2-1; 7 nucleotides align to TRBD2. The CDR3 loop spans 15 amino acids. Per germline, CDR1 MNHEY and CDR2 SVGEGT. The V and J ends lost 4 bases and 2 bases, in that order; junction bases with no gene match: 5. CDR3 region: CASSSGTTPYNEQFF. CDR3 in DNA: TGTGCCAGCAGTTCAGGGACTACCCCCTACAATGAGCAGTTCTTC.

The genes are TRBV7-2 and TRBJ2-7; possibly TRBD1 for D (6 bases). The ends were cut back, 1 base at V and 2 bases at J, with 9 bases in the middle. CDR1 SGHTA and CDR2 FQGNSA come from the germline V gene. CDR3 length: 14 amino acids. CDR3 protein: CASSLEGVTYEQYF. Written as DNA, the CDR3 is TGTGCCAGCAGCTTAGAGGGGGTTACCTACGAGCAGTACTTC.

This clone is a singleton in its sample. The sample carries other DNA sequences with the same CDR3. For the CDR3, the DNA is TGTGCCAGCAGCCTGGGACAGGGGGCATATGAGCAGTACTTC. Its protein is CASSLGQGAYEQYF. J is TRBJ2-7 and V is TRBV7-9; 12 positions match TRBD1. The V gene end was trimmed by 5 bases and the J gene end by 7 bases; junction bases not matched to a gene: 6. The CDR3 runs to 14 residues. Germline loops: CDR1 SEHNR, CDR2 FQNEAQ (reference sequence). The full variable domain, in which reference TRBV7-9 and TRBJ2-7 provide the parts outside the CDR3, is DTGVSQNPRHKITKRGQNVTFRCDPISEHNRLYWYRQTLGQGPEFLTYFQNEAQLEKSRLLSDRFSAERPKGSFSTLEIQRTEQGDSAMYLCASSLGQGAYEQYFGPGTRLTVT.

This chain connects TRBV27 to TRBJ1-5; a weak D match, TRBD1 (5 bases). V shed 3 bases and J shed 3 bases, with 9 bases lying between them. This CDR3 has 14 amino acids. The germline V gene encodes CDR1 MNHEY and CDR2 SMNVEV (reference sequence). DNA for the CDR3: TGTGCCAGCAGTTTGGGGGGACCCAATCAGCCCCAGCATTTT. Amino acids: CASSLGGPNQPQHF.

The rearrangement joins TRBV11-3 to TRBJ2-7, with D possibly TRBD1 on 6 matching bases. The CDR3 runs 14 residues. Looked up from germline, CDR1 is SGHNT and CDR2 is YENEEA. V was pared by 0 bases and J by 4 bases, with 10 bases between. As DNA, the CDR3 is TGTGCCAGCAGCTTAGACTTGGACAGATACGAGCAGTACTTC. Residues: CASSLDLDRYEQYF.

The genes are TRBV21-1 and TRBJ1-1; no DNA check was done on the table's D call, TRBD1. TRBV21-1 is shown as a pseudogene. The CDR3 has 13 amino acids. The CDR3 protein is CASSLDRGTEAFF. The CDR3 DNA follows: TGTGCCAGCAGTCTCGACAGGGGGACTGAAGCTTTCTTT.

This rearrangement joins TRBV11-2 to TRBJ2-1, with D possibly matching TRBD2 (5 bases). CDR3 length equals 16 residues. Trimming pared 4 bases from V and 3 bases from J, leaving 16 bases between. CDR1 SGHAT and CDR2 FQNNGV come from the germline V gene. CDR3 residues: CASSSLTRTLYNEQFF. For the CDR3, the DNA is TGTGCCAGCAGCTCCCTTACTAGGACCCTCTACAATGAGCAGTTCTTC. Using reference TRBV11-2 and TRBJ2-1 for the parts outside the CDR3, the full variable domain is EAGVAQSPRYKIIEKRQSVAFWCNPISGHATLYWYQQILGQGPKLLIQFQNNGVVDDSQLPKDRFSAERLKGVDSTLKIQPAKLEDSAVYLCASSSLTRTLYNEQFFGPGTRLTVL.

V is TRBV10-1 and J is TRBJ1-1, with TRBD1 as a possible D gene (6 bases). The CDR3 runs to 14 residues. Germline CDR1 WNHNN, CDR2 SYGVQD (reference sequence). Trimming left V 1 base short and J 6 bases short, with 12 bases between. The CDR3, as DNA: TGCGCCAGCAGTGAGTTGCAGGGGAAGTCTGAAGCTTTCTTT. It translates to CASSELQGKSEAFF.

CDR3 bases: TGTGCCAGCAGCCCTCTAGGGACAGGGAAAAACATTCAGTACTTC. As protein: CASSPLGTGKNIQYF. The V call is TRBV7-2, the J call TRBJ2-4; TRBD1 matches 9 bases. The CDR3 has 15 amino acids. Germline CDR1 SGHTA, CDR2 FQGNSA. Germline trimming cut 5 bases from V and 4 bases from J; bases unmatched to any gene: 6.

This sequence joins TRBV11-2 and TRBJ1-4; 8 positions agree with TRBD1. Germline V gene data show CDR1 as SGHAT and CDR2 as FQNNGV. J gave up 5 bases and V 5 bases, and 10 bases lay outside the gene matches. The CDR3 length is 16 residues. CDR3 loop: CASSPLDRGRNEKLFF. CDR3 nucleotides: TGTGCCAGCAGCCCCCTTGACAGGGGCAGGAATGAAAAACTGTTTTTT.

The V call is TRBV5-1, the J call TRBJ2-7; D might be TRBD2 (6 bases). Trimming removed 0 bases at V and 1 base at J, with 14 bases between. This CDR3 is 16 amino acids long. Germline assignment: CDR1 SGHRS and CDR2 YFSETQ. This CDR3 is CASSLAVGSGSYEQYF. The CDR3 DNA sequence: TGCGCCAGCAGCTTGGCGGTCGGTAGCGGATCCTACGAGCAGTACTTC.

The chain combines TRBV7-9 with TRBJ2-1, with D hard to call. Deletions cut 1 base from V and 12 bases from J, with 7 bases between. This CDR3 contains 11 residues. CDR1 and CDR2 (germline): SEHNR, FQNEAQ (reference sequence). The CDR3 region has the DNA TGTGCCAGCAGCTTAGAACAAAGGCAGTTCTTC. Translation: CASSLEQRQFF.

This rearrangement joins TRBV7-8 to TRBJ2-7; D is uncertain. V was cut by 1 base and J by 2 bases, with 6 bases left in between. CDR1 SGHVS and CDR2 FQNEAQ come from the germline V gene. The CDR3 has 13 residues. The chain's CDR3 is CASSLVPTYEQYF. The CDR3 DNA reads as TGTGCCAGCAGCTTAGTTCCCACCTACGAGCAGTACTTC.

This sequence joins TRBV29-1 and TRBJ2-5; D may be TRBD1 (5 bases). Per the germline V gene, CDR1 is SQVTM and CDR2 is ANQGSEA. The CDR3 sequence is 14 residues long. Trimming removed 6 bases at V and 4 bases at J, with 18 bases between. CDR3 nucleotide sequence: TGCAGCGTGACGACAGCTTCGGTAGGAGAGACCCAGTACTTC. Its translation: CSVTTASVGETQYF. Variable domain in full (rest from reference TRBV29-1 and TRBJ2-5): SAVISQKPSRDICQRGTSLTIQCQVDSQVTMMFWYRQQPGQSLTLIATANQGSEATYESGFVIDKFPISRPNLTFSTLTVSNMSPEDSSIYLCSVTTASVGETQYFGPGTRLLVL.

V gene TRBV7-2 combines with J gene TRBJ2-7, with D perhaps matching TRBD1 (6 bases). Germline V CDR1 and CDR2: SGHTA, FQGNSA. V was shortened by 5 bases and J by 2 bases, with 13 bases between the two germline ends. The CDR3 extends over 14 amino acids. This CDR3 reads CASSETTGTYEQYF. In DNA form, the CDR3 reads TGTGCCAGCAGCGAGACGACAGGCACCTACGAGCAGTACTTC.

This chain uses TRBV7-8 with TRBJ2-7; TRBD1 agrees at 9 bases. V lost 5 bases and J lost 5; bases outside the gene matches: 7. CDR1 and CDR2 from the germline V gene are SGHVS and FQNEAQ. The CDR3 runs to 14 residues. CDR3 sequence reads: CASSVTGGADEQYF. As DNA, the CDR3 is TGTGCCAGCAGCGTTACAGGGGGCGCGGACGAGCAGTACTTC. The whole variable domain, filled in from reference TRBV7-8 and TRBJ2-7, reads GAGVSQSPRYKVAKRGQDVALRCDPISGHVSLFWYQQALGQGPEFLTYFQNEAQLDKSGLPSDRFFAERPEGSVSTLKIQRTQQEDSAVYLCASSVTGGADEQYFGPGTRLTVT.

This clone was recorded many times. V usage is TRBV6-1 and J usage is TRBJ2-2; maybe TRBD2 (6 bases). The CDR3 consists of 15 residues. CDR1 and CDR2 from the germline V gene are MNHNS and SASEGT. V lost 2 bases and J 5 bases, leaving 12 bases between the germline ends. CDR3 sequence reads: CASSENGRPTGELFF. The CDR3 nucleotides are TGTGCCAGCAGTGAAAACGGGAGACCAACCGGGGAGCTGTTTTTT.

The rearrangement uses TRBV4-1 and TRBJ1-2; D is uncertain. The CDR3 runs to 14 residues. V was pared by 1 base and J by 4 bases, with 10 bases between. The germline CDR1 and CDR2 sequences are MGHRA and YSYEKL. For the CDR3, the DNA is TGCGCCAGCAGCCAAGCTTCCGGGTCCTATGGCTACACCTTC. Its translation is CASSQASGSYGYTF.

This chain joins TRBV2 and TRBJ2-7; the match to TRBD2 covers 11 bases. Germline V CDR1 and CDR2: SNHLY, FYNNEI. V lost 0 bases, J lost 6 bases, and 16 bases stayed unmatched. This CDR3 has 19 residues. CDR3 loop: CASSEALRASGRNWGEQYF. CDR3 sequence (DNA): TGTGCCAGCAGTGAAGCGCTTCGGGCTAGCGGGAGGAACTGGGGCGAGCAGTACTTC.

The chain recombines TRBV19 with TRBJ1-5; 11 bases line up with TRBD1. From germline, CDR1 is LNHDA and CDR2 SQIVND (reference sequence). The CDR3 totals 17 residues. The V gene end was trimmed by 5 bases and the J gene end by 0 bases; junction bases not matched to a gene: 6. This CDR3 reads CASSRDRGKYSNQPQHF. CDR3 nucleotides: TGTGCCAGTAGTCGGGACAGGGGGAAGTATAGCAATCAGCCCCAGCATTTT. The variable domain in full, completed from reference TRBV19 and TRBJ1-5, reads DGGITQSPKYLFRKEGQNVTLSCEQNLNHDAMYWYRQDPGQGLRLIYYSQIVNDFQKGDIAEGYSVSREKKESFPLTVTSAQKNPTAFYLCASSRDRGKYSNQPQHFGDGTRLSIL.

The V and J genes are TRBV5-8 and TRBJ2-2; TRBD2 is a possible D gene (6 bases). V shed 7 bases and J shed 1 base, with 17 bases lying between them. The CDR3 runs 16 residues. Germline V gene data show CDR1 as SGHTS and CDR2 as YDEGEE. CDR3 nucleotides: TGTGCCAGCCGGCATAAAAGAGCGGGGAACACCGGGGAGCTGTTTTTT. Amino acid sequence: CASRHKRAGNTGELFF. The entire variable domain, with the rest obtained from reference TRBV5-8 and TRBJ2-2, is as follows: EAGVTQSPTHLIKTRGQQATLRCSPISGHTSVYWYQQALGLGLQFLLWYDEGEERNRGNFPPRFSGRQFPNYSSELNVNALELEDSALYLCASRHKRAGNTGELFFGEGSRLTVL.

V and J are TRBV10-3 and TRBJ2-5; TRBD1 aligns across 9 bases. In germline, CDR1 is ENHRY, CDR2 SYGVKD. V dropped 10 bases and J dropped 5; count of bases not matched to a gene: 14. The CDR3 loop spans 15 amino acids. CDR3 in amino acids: CATGWDREVWETQYF. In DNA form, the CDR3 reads TGTGCCACGGGCTGGGACAGGGAGGTGTGGGAGACCCAGTACTTC.

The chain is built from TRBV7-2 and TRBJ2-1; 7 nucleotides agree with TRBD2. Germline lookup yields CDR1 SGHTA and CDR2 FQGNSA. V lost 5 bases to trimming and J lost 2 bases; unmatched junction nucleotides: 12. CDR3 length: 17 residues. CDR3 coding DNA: TGTGCCAGCAGCCTCAACGGGGCGGGGGTCCCCTACAATGAGCAGTTCTTC. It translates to CASSLNGAGVPYNEQFF.

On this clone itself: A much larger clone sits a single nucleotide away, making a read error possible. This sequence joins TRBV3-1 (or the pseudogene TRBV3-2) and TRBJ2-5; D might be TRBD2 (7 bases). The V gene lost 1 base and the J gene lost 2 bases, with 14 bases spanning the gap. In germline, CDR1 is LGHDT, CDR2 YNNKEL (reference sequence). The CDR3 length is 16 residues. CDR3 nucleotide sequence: TGTGCCAGCAGCCAAGGGGGGAGGGGGGGACAAGAGACCCAGTACTTC. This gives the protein CASSQGGRGGQETQYF.

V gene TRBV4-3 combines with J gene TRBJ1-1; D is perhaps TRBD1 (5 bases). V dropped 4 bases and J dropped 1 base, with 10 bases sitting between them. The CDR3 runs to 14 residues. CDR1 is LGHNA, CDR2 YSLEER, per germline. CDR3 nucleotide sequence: TGCGCCAGCAGCCTGGGAAGGGGGAACACTGAAGCTTTCTTT. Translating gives CASSLGRGNTEAFF.

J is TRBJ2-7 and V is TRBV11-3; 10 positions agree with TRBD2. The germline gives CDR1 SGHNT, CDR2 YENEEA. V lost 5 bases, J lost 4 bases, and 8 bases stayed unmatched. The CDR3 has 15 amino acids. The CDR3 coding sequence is TGTGCCAGCAGCCTTATAGCGGGAGGCAAATACGAGCAGTACTTC. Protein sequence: CASSLIAGGKYEQYF.

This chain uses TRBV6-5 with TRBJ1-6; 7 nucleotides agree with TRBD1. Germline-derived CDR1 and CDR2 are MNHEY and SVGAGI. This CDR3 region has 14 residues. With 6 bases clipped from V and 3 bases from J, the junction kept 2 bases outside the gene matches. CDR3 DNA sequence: TGTGCCAGCAGAAGGACAGGCTATAATTCACCCCTCCACTTT. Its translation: CASRRTGYNSPLHF.